Listed below are T cell receptor beta chains from one sample, sequenced in a study of cytomegalovirus exposure and HLA in healthy donors. Assay used: immunoSEQ multiplex PCR; TCRdb lists only in-frame clones, some missing. The sample holds approximately 150,000 clones; about 90% are singletons and the top ten take around 3%. The sequenced sample was PBMCs. These receptors all come from a woman aged 18-35 years in good health and CMV-seropositive. Both conserved end residues are part of each CDR3. Fields, in order: clone size, V gene, J gene, D gene, CDR3 protein, CDR3 DNA. A D gene is named only where the DNA matches it firmly. Some rows have no size entry. The others give once, few or many, or a class for an expanded clone.

clone size: .; V gene: TRBV6-5; J gene: TRBJ1-1; D gene: TRBD1; CDR3 protein: CASRYRGGEAFF; CDR3 DNA: TGTGCCAGCAGATACAGGGGGGGAGAAGCTTTCTTT
clone size: .; V gene: TRBV11-2; J gene: TRBJ1-4; D gene: .; CDR3 protein: CASSSWEANEKLFF; CDR3 DNA: TGTGCCAGCAGCTCCTGGGAGGCTAATGAAAAACTGTTTTTT
clone size: .; V gene: TRBV9; J gene: TRBJ2-3; D gene: TRBD2; CDR3 protein: CASSVEGLAGDTQYF; CDR3 DNA: TGTGCCAGCAGCGTAGAGGGACTAGCGGGAGATACGCAGTATTTT
clone size: .; V gene: TRBV7-9; J gene: TRBJ1-2; D gene: .; CDR3 protein: CASSLQQGLNGYTF; CDR3 DNA: TGTGCCAGCAGCTTACAACAGGGTTTAAATGGCTACACCTTC
clone size: .; V gene: TRBV2; J gene: TRBJ2-7; D gene: TRBD1; CDR3 protein: CASRGTGLSGEQYF; CDR3 DNA: TGTGCCAGTAGGGGGACAGGGCTAAGTGGAGAGCAGTACTTC
clone size: once; V gene: TRBV27; J gene: TRBJ2-7; D gene: TRBD2; CDR3 protein: CASRWGLAGSYEQYF; CDR3 DNA: TGTGCCAGCAGATGGGGACTAGCGGGCTCCTACGAGCAGTACTTC
clone size: .; V gene: TRBV2; J gene: TRBJ1-1; D gene: .; CDR3 protein: CASRTLVTGNTEAFF; CDR3 DNA: TGTGCCAGCAGAACACTTGTCACAGGGAACACTGAAGCTTTCTTT
clone size: .; V gene: TRBV5-1; J gene: TRBJ2-1; D gene: .; CDR3 protein: CASSSDSPSYNEQFF; CDR3 DNA: TGCGCCAGCAGCTCAGACAGCCCCTCCTACAATGAGCAGTTCTTC
clone size: .; V gene: TRBV7-9; J gene: TRBJ1-2; D gene: TRBD1; CDR3 protein: CASSPLTTGTGGDGYTF; CDR3 DNA: TGTGCCAGCAGCCCCTTAACCACCGGGACAGGGGGAGATGGCTACACCTTC
clone size: .; V gene: TRBV11-2; J gene: TRBJ1-6; D gene: .; CDR3 protein: CASRPGAGHNSPLHF; CDR3 DNA: TGTGCCAGCAGACCTGGTGCAGGCCACAATTCACCCCTCCACTTT
clone size: .; V gene: TRBV4-1; J gene: TRBJ2-7; D gene: TRBD2; CDR3 protein: CASSLHLAGGYEQYF; CDR3 DNA: TGCGCCAGCAGCCTGCATCTAGCGGGGGGCTACGAGCAGTACTTC
clone size: .; V gene: TRBV1; J gene: TRBJ2-5; D gene: .; CDR3 protein: CTSSQDSSGSVETQYF; CDR3 DNA: TGCACCAGCAGCCAAGATTCTAGCGGGAGTGTCGAGACCCAGTACTTC
clone size: few; V gene: TRBV5-5; J gene: TRBJ1-6; D gene: TRBD1; CDR3 protein: CASSFGQGAGSPLHF; CDR3 DNA: TGTGCCAGCAGCTTTGGACAGGGGGCAGGTTCACCCCTCCACTTT
clone size: .; V gene: TRBV5-1; J gene: TRBJ2-7; D gene: .; CDR3 protein: CASSLAGTVYEQYF; CDR3 DNA: TGCGCCAGCAGCTTGGCCGGTACAGTCTACGAGCAGTACTTC
clone size: .; V gene: TRBV5-6; J gene: TRBJ1-2; D gene: TRBD1; CDR3 protein: CASRGDREGYGYTF; CDR3 DNA: TGTGCCAGCAGGGGAGACAGGGAAGGCTATGGCTACACCTTC
clone size: .; V gene: TRBV6-5; J gene: TRBJ2-7; D gene: TRBD1; CDR3 protein: CASSYKQGSYEQYF; CDR3 DNA: TGTGCCAGCAGTTACAAACAGGGGAGCTACGAGCAGTACTTC
clone size: .; V gene: TRBV20-1; J gene: TRBJ2-7; D gene: .; CDR3 protein: CSARLYEQYF; CDR3 DNA: TGCAGTGCTAGGCTATACGAGCAGTACTTC
clone size: .; V gene: TRBV28; J gene: TRBJ2-1; D gene: TRBD1; CDR3 protein: CASSSLPGQARESYNEQFF; CDR3 DNA: TGTGCCAGCAGTTCGCTCCCGGGACAGGCCCGGGAGTCCTACAATGAGCAGTTCTTC
clone size: .; V gene: TRBV25-1; J gene: TRBJ1-6; D gene: TRBD1; CDR3 protein: CATSPRDRDYSPLHF; CDR3 DNA: TGTGCCACCTCCCCCCGGGACAGGGATTATTCACCCCTCCACTTT